This TCR beta chain was recorded in a study of human T cells and chemical hapten exposure. The CDR3 contains 12 residues. CDR1 SGHNT and CDR2 YYREEE come from the germline V gene (reference sequence). Trimming shortened V by 0 bases and J by 7 bases, and 7 bases separated the two germline ends. A single record per CDR3 protein comes from TCRdb applying MiXCR to the RACE reads. This sample has some 84,000 distinct CDR3 sequences; 7.5% to 9.5% occur once, and the top ten carry approximately 2.4%. This clonotype was counted only a few times. Specified time point: pre-sensitization, week 0. Treatment here: therapeutic diphenylcyclopropenone sensitization with weekly scalp DPC. At every patch-test visit, blood was drawn before the patch test was applied.

The chain links TRBV5-4 to TRBJ1-2; D gene uncertain. The specimen comprised whole blood, sampled in connection with sensitization to the hapten diphenylcyclopropenone (DPC). The sequence came from a man aged 35 to 55 with alopecia areata. Some clones in this sample may be carry-over from other donors' samples. The CDR3 reads CASSLEAGGYTF. In DNA form, the CDR3 reads TGTGCCAGCAGCTTGGAGGCAGGTGGCTACACCTTC.